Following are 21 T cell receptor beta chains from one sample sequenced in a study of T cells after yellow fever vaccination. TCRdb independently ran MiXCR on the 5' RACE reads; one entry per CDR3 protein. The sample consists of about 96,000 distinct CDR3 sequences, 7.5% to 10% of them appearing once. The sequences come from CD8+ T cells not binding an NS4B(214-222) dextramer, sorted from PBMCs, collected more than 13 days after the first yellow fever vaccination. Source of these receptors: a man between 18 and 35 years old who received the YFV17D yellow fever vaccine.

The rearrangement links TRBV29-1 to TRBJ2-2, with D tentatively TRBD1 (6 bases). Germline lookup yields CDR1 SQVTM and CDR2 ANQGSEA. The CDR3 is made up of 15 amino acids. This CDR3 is CAGTRENLNTGELFF. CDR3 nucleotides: TGCGCCGGGACAAGGGAAAATTTGAACACCGGGGAGCTGTTTTTT.

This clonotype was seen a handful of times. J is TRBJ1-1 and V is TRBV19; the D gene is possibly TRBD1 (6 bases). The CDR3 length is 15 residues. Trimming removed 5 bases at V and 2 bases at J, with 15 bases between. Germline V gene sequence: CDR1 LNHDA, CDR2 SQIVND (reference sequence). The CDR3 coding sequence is TGTGCCAGTAGTCTCAACCCAGGGGCTAACACTGAAGCTTTCTTT. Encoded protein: CASSLNPGANTEAFF.

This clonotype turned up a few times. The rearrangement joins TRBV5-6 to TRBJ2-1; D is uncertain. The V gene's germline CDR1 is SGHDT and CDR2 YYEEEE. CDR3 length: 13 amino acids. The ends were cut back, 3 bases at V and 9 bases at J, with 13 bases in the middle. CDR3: CASSYGLTGEQFF. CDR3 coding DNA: TGTGCCAGCAGCTATGGGTTAACGGGTGAGCAGTTCTTC. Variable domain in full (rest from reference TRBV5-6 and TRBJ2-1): DAGVTQSPTHLIKTRGQQVTLRCSPKSGHDTVSWYQQALGQGPQFIFQYYEEEERQRGNFPDRFSGHQFPNYSSELNVNALLLGDSALYLCASSYGLTGEQFFGPGTRLTVL.

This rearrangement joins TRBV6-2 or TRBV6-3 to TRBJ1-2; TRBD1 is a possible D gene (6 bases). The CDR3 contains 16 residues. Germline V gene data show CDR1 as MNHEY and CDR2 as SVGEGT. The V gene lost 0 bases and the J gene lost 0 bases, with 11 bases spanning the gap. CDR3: CASSYSPRTANYGYTF. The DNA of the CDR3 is TGTGCCAGCAGTTACTCCCCACGGACAGCTAACTATGGCTACACCTTC.

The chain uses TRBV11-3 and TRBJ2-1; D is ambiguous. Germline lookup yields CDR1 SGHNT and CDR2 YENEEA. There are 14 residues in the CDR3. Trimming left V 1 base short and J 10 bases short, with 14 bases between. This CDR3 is CASSLVGRGGEQFF. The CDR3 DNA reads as TGTGCCAGCAGCTTAGTAGGCCGAGGCGGAGAGCAGTTCTTC.

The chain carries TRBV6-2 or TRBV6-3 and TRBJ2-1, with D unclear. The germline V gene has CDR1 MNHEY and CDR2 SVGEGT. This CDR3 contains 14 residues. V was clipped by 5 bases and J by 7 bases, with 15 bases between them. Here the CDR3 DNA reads TGTGCCAGCAGTCTAGAGACTGATAATAATGAGCAGTTCTTC. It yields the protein CASSLETDNNEQFF.

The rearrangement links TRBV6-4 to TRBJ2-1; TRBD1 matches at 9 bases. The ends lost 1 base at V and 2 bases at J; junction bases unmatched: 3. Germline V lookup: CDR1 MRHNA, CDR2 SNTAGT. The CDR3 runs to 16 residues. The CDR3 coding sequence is TGTGCCAGCAGTGACTTTAACAGGGGGCCCTACAATGAGCAGTTCTTC. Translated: CASSDFNRGPYNEQFF.

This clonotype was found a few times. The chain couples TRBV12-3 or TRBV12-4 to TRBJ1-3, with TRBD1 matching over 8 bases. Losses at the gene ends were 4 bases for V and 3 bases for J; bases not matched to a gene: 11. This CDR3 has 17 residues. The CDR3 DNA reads TGTGCCAGCAGTTACCCCGGGTCCAGGGGGCTTGGAAACACCATATATTTT. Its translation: CASSYPGSRGLGNTIYF.

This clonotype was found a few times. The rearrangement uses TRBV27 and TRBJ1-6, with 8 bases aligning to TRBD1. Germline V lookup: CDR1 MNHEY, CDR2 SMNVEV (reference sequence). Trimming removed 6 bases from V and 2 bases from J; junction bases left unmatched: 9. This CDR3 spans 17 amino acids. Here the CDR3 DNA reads TGTGCCAGCAGAGGGAACTCGGGACAGGCCTATAATTCACCCCTCCACTTT. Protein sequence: CASRGNSGQAYNSPLHF.

The CDR3: CASSLVAGYNEQFF. CDR3 sequence (DNA): TGTGCCAGCAGTTTAGTGGCGGGATACAATGAGCAGTTCTTC. The chain uses TRBV6-2 or TRBV6-3 and TRBJ2-1, with D perhaps TRBD2 (6 bases). The CDR3 covers 14 residues. The V gene lost 4 bases and the J gene lost 4 bases, with 11 bases spanning the gap. In germline, CDR1 is MNHEY, CDR2 SVGEGT.

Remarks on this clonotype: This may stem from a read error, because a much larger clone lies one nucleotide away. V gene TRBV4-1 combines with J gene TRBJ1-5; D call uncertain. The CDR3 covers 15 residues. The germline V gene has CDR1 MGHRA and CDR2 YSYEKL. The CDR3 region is CDSSQIPTDNHPQHF. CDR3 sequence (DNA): TGCGACAGCAGCCAGATTCCGACGGATAATCATCCCCAGCATTTT.

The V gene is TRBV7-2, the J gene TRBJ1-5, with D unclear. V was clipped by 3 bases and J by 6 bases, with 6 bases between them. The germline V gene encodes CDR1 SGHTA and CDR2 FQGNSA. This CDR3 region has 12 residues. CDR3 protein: CASSFVGQPQHF. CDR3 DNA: TGTGCCAGCAGCTTTGTCGGTCAGCCCCAGCATTTT.

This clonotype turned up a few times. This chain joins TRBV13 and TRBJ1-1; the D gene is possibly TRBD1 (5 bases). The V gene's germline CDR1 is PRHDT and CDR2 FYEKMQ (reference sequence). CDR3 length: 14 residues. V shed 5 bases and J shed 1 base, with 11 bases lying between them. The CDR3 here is CASSPGPTNTEAFF. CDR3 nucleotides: TGTGCCAGCAGCCCGGGACCCACGAACACTGAAGCTTTCTTT.

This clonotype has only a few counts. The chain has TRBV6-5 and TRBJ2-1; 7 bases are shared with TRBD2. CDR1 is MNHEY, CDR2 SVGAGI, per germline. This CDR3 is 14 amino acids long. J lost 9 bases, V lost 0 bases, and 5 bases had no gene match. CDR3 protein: CASSYSGGRAEQFF. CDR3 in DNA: TGTGCCAGCAGTTACTCCGGGGGGAGGGCTGAGCAGTTCTTC.

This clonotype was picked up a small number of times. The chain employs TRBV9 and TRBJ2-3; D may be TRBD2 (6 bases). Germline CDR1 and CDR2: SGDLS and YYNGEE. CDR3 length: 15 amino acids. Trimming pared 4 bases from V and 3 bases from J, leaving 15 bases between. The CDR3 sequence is CASSILATGTDTQYF. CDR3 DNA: TGTGCCAGCAGCATACTAGCTACCGGAACAGATACGCAGTATTTT.

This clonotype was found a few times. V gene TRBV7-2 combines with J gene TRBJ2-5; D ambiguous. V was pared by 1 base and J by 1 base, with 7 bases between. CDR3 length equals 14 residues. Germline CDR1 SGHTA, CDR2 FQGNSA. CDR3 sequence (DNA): TGTGCCAGCAGCTTAGAAGCGAGCCAAGAGACCCAGTACTTC. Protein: CASSLEASQETQYF. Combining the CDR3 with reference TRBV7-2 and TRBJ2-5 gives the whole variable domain GAGVSQSPSNKVTEKGKDVELRCDPISGHTALYWYRQSLGQGLEFLIYFQGNSAPDKSGLPSDRFSAERTGGSVSTLTIQRTQQEDSAVYLCASSLEASQETQYFGPGTRLLVL.

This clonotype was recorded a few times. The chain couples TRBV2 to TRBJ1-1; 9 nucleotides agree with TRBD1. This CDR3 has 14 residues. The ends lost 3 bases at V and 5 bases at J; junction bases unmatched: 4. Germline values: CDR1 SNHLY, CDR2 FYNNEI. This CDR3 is CASSDTGGSTEAFF. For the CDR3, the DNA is TGTGCCAGCAGTGATACAGGGGGCTCGACTGAAGCTTTCTTT.

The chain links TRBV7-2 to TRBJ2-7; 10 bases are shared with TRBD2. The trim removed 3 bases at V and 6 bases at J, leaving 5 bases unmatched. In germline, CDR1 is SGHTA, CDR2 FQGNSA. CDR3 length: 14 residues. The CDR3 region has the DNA TGTGCCAGCAGCTTCCCGGGACTAGCGCCCGAGCAGTACTTC. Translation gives CASSFPGLAPEQYF.

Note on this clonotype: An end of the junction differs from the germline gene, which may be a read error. The CDR3 sequence: CASSPQGQGKNEQFF. CDR3 nucleotide sequence: TGTGCTAGCAGCCCTCAAGGGCAGGGAAAGAATGAGCAGTTCTTC. The chain links TRBV7-7 to TRBJ2-1; tentative D call: TRBD1 (5 bases). CDR3 length: 15 amino acids. From germline, CDR1 is SSHAT and CDR2 FNYEAQ (reference sequence).

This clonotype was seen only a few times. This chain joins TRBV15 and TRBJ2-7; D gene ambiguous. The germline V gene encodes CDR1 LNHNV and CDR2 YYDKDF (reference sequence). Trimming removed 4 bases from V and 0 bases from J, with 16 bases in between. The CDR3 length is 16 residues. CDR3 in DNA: TGTGCCACCAGCACCCCACTCGGAATGGACTCCTACGAGCAGTACTTC. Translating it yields CATSTPLGMDSYEQYF.

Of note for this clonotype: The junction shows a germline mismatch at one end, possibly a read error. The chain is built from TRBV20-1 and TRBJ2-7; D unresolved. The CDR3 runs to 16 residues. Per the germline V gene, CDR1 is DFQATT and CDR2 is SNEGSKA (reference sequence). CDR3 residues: CCARDLMTRASYEQYF. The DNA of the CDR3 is TGCTGTGCTAGAGACCTAATGACCAGAGCCTCCTACGAGCAGTACTTC.